One and the same sample provided the 19 T cell receptor beta chains below, sequenced in a study of shared T cell receptors in the human thymus (TCRdb year 2021). Library construction relied on the immunoSEQ multiplex PCR assay. TCRdb limited this immuneACCESS table to in-frame rearrangements with V and J called. A share of clones is missing; checked studies link under half to unresolved V genes, and the rest is unexplained. The sample yields hundreds of thousands of clones; approximately 80% were counted once. The top ten hold 0.013% of the sample. These data also featured in a second study, about human thymus T cells.

Sequences were obtained from thymocytes. These receptors all stem from a boy under two years old with a congenital heart defect. Donor details come from another sample of the same person, matched by shared clones.

V gene TRBV29-1 combines with J gene TRBJ2-3; D might be TRBD2 (7 bases). The germline gives CDR1 SQVTM, CDR2 ANQGSEA. V gave up 7 bases and J gave up 4 bases, with 18 bases separating them. The CDR3 runs 14 residues. The CDR3 sequence is CSAGGGQGPDTQYF. CDR3 in DNA: TGCAGCGCTGGGGGGGGCCAGGGTCCAGATACGCAGTATTTT.

V and J are TRBV11-2 and TRBJ2-7; the match to TRBD2 covers 12 bases. V dropped 5 bases and J dropped 4; count of bases not matched to a gene: 18. This CDR3 has 19 residues. Germline-derived CDR1 and CDR2 are SGHAT and FQNNGV. The CDR3 reads CASSRGTSGPDIVIYEQYF. The CDR3 bases are TGTGCCAGCAGCCGGGGGACTAGCGGGCCGGATATAGTAATTTACGAGCAGTACTTC.

The J gene is TRBJ2-7, the V gene TRBV6-1; D ambiguous. CDR3 length: 12 residues. CDR1 is MNHNS, CDR2 SASEGT, per germline. The V end lost 6 bases, the J end lost 2 bases, and 8 bases lay between the germline ends. CDR3 sequence (DNA): TGTGCCAGCAGGGGCATGACCTACGAGCAGTACTTC. Amino acids: CASRGMTYEQYF.

The J gene is TRBJ2-7, the V gene TRBV28; D is possibly TRBD2 (5 bases). Germline lookup yields CDR1 MDHEN and CDR2 SYDVKM. The CDR3 loop spans 15 amino acids. Trimming shortened V by 6 bases and J by 0 bases, and 15 bases separated the two germline ends. The CDR3, as DNA: TGTGCCAGCAGGGTGAGGGTTAATAGCTCCTACGAGCAGTACTTC. Protein product: CASRVRVNSSYEQYF. The complete variable domain, with remaining parts taken from reference TRBV28 and TRBJ2-7, reads DVKVTQSSRYLVKRTGEKVFLECVQDMDHENMFWYRQDPGLGLRLIYFSYDVKMKEKGDIPEGYSVSREKKERFSLILESASTNQTSMYLCASRVRVNSSYEQYFGPGTRLTVT.

The chain is built from TRBV9 and TRBJ2-2, with 7 nucleotides matching TRBD1. Germline assignment: CDR1 SGDLS and CDR2 YYNGEE. The J segment lost 0 bases and the V segment lost 3 bases, leaving 2 bases of the junction unmatched. The CDR3 has 15 amino acids. CDR3 amino acids: CASSGGTANTGELFF. As DNA, the CDR3 is TGTGCCAGCAGCGGGGGGACAGCGAACACCGGGGAGCTGTTTTTT. Supplemented by reference TRBV9 and TRBJ2-2, the full variable domain reads DSGVTQTPKHLITATGQRVTLRCSPRSGDLSVYWYQQSLDQGLQFLIQYYNGEERAKGNILERFSAQQFPDLHSELNLSSLELGDSALYFCASSGGTANTGELFFGEGSRLTVL.

The chain couples TRBV5-5 to TRBJ2-3; TRBD1 might be the D (6 bases). CDR1 SGHKS and CDR2 YYEKEE come from the germline V gene (reference sequence). Trimming cost V 3 bases and J 2 bases, with 10 bases left between them. This CDR3 region has 14 residues. The CDR3 bases are TGTGCCAGCAGCTCTGGGGACAACACAGATACGCAGTATTTT. Protein: CASSSGDNTDTQYF.

This sequence joins TRBV2 and TRBJ1-1; no clear D gene. The CDR3 sequence is 12 residues long. Trimming removed 7 bases from V and 4 bases from J, with 10 bases in between. The germline gives CDR1 SNHLY, CDR2 FYNNEI. The CDR3 protein is CASNGPSTEAFF. The CDR3 DNA reads as TGTGCCAGCAATGGGCCGAGCACTGAAGCTTTCTTT.

The chain joins TRBV11-2 to TRBJ2-7; TRBD1 matches 8 bases. V dropped 3 bases and J dropped 3; count of bases not matched to a gene: 10. The CDR3 is 16 amino acids. Looked up from germline, CDR1 is SGHAT and CDR2 is FQNNGV. CDR3 DNA sequence: TGTGCCAGCAGCTTCTTCCCGACAGGGGATTACTACGAGCAGTACTTC. Translated: CASSFFPTGDYYEQYF.

The chain combines TRBV7-9 with TRBJ1-4; 8 positions agree with TRBD1. Germline assignment: CDR1 SEHNR and CDR2 FQNEAQ (reference sequence). Losses at the gene ends were 4 bases for V and 10 bases for J; bases not matched to a gene: 14. The CDR3 loop spans 16 amino acids. The CDR3 coding sequence is TGTGCCAGCAGCTCCCCACTTGGGACACAGGGGGGAAAACTGTTTTTT. Its protein product is CASSSPLGTQGGKLFF.

The chain couples TRBV21-1 to TRBJ1-5. TRBV21-1 is annotated as a pseudogene. The CDR3 totals 12 residues. Written as DNA, the CDR3 is TGTGCCAGGCTCCTATTTCATCAGCCCCAGCATTTT. Translating gives CARLLFHQPQHF.

This sequence joins TRBV11-2 and TRBJ2-2, with 12 bases matching TRBD2. There are 18 residues in the CDR3. Germline CDR1 and CDR2: SGHAT and FQNNGV. The V and J ends lost 1 base and 1 base, in that order; junction bases with no gene match: 4. The CDR3 bases are TGTGCCAGCAGCTTAGGACTAGCGGGAGTTAGGAACACCGGGGAGCTGTTTTTT. This translates into CASSLGLAGVRNTGELFF. Combining the CDR3 with reference TRBV11-2 and TRBJ2-2 gives the whole variable domain EAGVAQSPRYKIIEKRQSVAFWCNPISGHATLYWYQQILGQGPKLLIQFQNNGVVDDSQLPKDRFSAERLKGVDSTLKIQPAKLEDSAVYLCASSLGLAGVRNTGELFFGEGSRLTVL.

CDR3 amino acids: CASSGVPGNIQYF. The CDR3 coding sequence is TGTGCCAGCAGCGGGGTCCCAGGGAACATTCAGTACTTC. The J gene is TRBJ2-4, the V gene TRBV5-6; a possible D gene is TRBD1 (5 bases). Looked up from germline, CDR1 is SGHDT and CDR2 is YYEEEE. The length of the CDR3 is 13 residues. V gave up 4 bases and J gave up 7 bases, with 12 bases separating them.

V and J are TRBV19 and TRBJ1-3; 10 nucleotides line up with TRBD1. The J segment lost 3 bases and the V segment lost 5 bases, leaving 7 bases of the junction unmatched. The CDR3 is 16 amino acids. CDR1 and CDR2 (germline): LNHDA, SQIVND (reference sequence). The CDR3 region has the DNA TGTGCCAGTAGTCTCGACCGGGACAGGGGTGGAAACACCATATATTTT. This codes for CASSLDRDRGGNTIYF.

This sequence joins TRBV6-5 and TRBJ2-1; possible D gene TRBD1, 6 bases. Trimming stripped 5 bases from V and 7 bases from J, with 15 bases between. This CDR3 is built from 14 residues. The V gene's germline CDR1 is MNHEY and CDR2 SVGAGI. CDR3 nucleotides: TGTGCCAGCAGTCCGACAGGCCATGGTAATGAGCAGTTCTTC. This translates into CASSPTGHGNEQFF.

This clone was recorded once. The chain uses TRBV4-1 and TRBJ2-1; 9 bases agree with TRBD2. The CDR3 consists of 17 residues. V was clipped by 1 base and J by 0 bases; unmatched bases: 4. Germline V CDR1 and CDR2: MGHRA, YSYEKL. The CDR3 bases are TGCGCCAGCAGCCAAGCAGGACTAGCGAGCTCCTACAATGAGCAGTTCTTC. It encodes CASSQAGLASSYNEQFF.

The chain has TRBV9 and TRBJ1-4, with 7 bases lining up with TRBD1. The V segment lost 1 base and the J segment 8 bases; nucleotides outside the gene matches: 17. The CDR3 is made up of 18 amino acids. Germline V gene sequence: CDR1 SGDLS, CDR2 YYNGEE. CDR3 residues: CASSVPGQPFPRGEKLFF. CDR3 sequence (DNA): TGTGCCAGCAGCGTACCGGGACAGCCGTTTCCTCGAGGGGAAAAACTGTTTTTT.

The chain combines TRBV11-2 with TRBJ1-2; D gene uncertain. CDR1 and CDR2 from the germline V gene are SGHAT and FQNNGV. With 1 base removed from V and 5 bases from J, the gap between germline ends came to 17 bases. The CDR3 spans 16 residues. CDR3: CASSLARRIPRYGYTF. CDR3 in DNA: TGTGCCAGCAGCTTAGCTCGGAGGATACCCCGGTATGGCTACACCTTC.

This rearrangement joins TRBV7-2 to TRBJ2-7; 10 bases line up with TRBD2. The CDR3 totals 15 residues. Germline values: CDR1 SGHTA, CDR2 FQGNSA. V shed 2 bases, J shed 6 bases, and the junction held 7 bases outside the gene matches. The CDR3 DNA follows: TGTGCCAGCAGCTTATTACTAGCGGGGCTACGCGAGCAGTACTTC. Its translation is CASSLLLAGLREQYF.

This CDR3 is CASSLIREGVSEQYF. DNA for the CDR3: TGTGCCAGCAGCTTAATACGGGAGGGGGTGTCGGAGCAGTACTTC. This chain uses TRBV7-9 with TRBJ2-7; 8 bases map to TRBD2. Trimming removed 2 bases from V and 7 bases from J; junction bases left unmatched: 10. Germline V gives CDR1 SEHNR, CDR2 FQNEAQ (reference sequence). The CDR3 loop spans 15 amino acids.